This T cell receptor (beta chain) was obtained from a study of vaccination effects on CD4 cells after COVID-19. Generated by immunoSEQ multiplex PCR, the TCRdb table keeps only in-frame clones and is missing some. The data show some 16,000 clones, 75% to 80% seen once. The CDR3 has 14 amino acids. CDR1 and CDR2 (germline): GTSNPN, SVGIG (reference sequence). Between the trimmed V and J ends, which lost 5 bases and 2 bases, there was a span of 13 bases. Sequencing in the ViraFEST assay came after antigen-specific CD4+ T cells had been expanded with viral peptide pools, which were used to stimulate PBMC. Cultured cells yielded isolated CD4+ T cells after 10 days. Participants each got two BNT162b2 or mRNA-1273 vaccine doses. Half the medium was swapped for IL-2 medium on days 3 and 7. In regard to this clone: Its antigen is unknown.

This receptor was identified in a human donor who received a COVID-19 vaccine. The genes are TRBV30 and TRBJ1-3; a weak D match, TRBD1 (6 bases). The sequencing here drew on CD4+ T cells from PBMCs cultured with HCoV-NL63 spike peptides, taken after COVID-19 vaccination. DNA for the CDR3: TGTGCCTGGGGTAACAGGGTCCCTGGAAACACCATATATTTT. Encoded protein: CAWGNRVPGNTIYF.